Below, one T cell receptor (beta chain) is given with its context. Per the germline V gene, CDR1 is MDHEN and CDR2 is SYDVKM. The CDR3 extends over 12 amino acids. The V and J ends lost 5 bases and 6 bases respectively, with 9 bases between them. This entry is derived from a study of shared clonotypes between healthy human individuals. The table came from immunoSEQ multiplex PCR; TCRdb's copy has only in-frame clones and leaves some out. The sample consists of over a million clones, around 97% of them appearing once. The clonotype originates from a man in his thirties or forties in good health. This chain connects TRBV28 to TRBJ2-3; no reliable D call. The sequencing input was naive CD4+ T cells sorted from blood. The sample's subset: CD45RA+ positively selected. The CDR3 region is CASSPPRDTQYF. CDR3 sequence (DNA): TGTGCCAGCAGTCCTCCGAGGGATACGCAGTATTTT.